The T cell receptor beta chain under discussion was sequenced for a study of blood T cells in healthy people across ages. Whole-study results and caveats: Long-lived and aged donors differed, with more naive CD4+ cells and higher diversity in the long-lived.

The second PCR ran about 6 to 11 cycles with a sample-barcoded 5' primer and J-beta primers. TCRdb itself ran the 5' RACE reads through MiXCR, one entry per CDR3 protein. The sample yields approximately 350,000 distinct CDR3 sequences, approximately 51% seen once. The CDR3 sequence is 13 residues long. Germline V gene data show CDR1 as KGHSH and CDR2 as LQKENI. V was cut by 4 bases and J by 6 bases, with 13 bases left in between. Every donor provided roughly 10 milliliters of peripheral blood. Per sample, a minimum of 6 million PBMCs were isolated. Notes on this clonotype: Its antigen remains unidentified.

Sequencing was done on a sample of blood. V is TRBV18 and J is TRBJ2-7; no firm D call. This receptor was obtained from a man in his 60s in good health. The CDR3, as DNA: TGTGCCAGCTCACAAACGACCCTTCGCGAGCAGTACTTC. Its protein product is CASSQTTLREQYF.